This TCR beta chain was profiled in a study of regulatory T cells in long-lasting Graves disease listed by TCRdb under 2021. For the study in its entirety: Newly diagnosed Graves' disease patients had taken antithyroid drugs for less than 3 months. A total of around 35 samples underwent TCR sequencing: some 13 from persistent and roughly 20 from newly diagnosed Graves' disease patients. The study took place in China and was registered as a clinical trial. Persistent Graves' disease patients were compared with newly diagnosed Graves' disease patients by peripheral blood TCR sequencing and RNA sequencing. What the study reported, not specific to this receptor: Because the primary lesion, thyroid tissue, could not be accessed, the study looked at peripheral blood alone. Persistent Graves' disease patients showed lower TCR Shannon entropy and fewer highly expanded clones than newly diagnosed patients, suggesting clonal expansion. Preferential use of TRBV28, TRBJ1-2 and TRBJ2-5 was observed in persistent disease, whereas TRBV20-1 and TRBJ2-1 were favored in newly diagnosed disease. The authors noted that the small sample size was a limitation that may lower accuracy. A larger number of public clonotypes was shared among persistent patients (under 3,000) than among newly diagnosed patients (roughly 1,000). Only the TCR beta chain was sequenced and analyzed.

This specimen's time point label, interpreted: newly diagnosed GD, antithyroid drugs for less than 3 months. RNA was extracted from PBMCs in TRIzol for both TCR sequencing and RNA sequencing. Graves' disease was diagnosed according to American Thyroid Association guidelines. The patients came from an endocrinology department in Xi'an, China. From each patient, approximately 9.9 milliliters of peripheral blood was collected into an EDTA anticoagulant tube. PBMCs were isolated by Ficoll Paque Plus density gradient separation without further T cell sorting. An Agilent 2100 Bioanalyzer and agarose gel were used to assess RNA quality, and a NanoDrop 2000 was used to measure RNA concentration. From the cysteine up to the phenylalanine, the CDR3 has a length of 14 residues. The entry retains the CDR3 DNA only, 42 bases that are in frame from base 1. From a lookup of the germline V gene, CDR1 and CDR2 are SGHTS and YDEGEE.

In this sample, this clonotype turned up many times. What this receptor recognizes is not known. One end of the junction varies from germline; a read error may be responsible. The method behind the library was multiplex PCR. TCRdb shows the sequencer as Illumina HiSeq 4000. iRepertoire HTBI primers and Arm-PCR amplification of CDR3 regions were used to construct TCR beta libraries. Before sequencing, the PCR products underwent gel purification. The original methods were these. Gene usage analysis of CDR3 amino acid clonotypes used the 55 to 65 TRBV and around 13 TRBJ segments found across samples. COPE and FqMerger were used to merge the filtered high-quality paired reads into contigs. BLAST was used to align contigs to IMGT TRBV, TRBD and TRBJ reference genes, and CDR3 was defined according to IMGT. Highly expanded clones were defined as clonotypes with a frequency above 0.1%. Repertoire diversity was measured by Shannon entropy, and V-J evenness by the Gini coefficient. Clonotypes shared by more than one individual were considered public. In-frame beta chains were kept once TCRdb had trimmed the public reads at Q25 with fastp and called clones with MiXCR. For every CDR3 protein sequence, its rows merge into one entry that carries the most common genes and DNA. TCRdb assigned the V and J calls; the authors' analysis was not used. The sample yields roughly 440,000 distinct CDR3 sequences; about 15% were counted once. The ten largest clones capture about 25% of the sample.

The data were also submitted as part of a second study, on T cells in Graves' hyperthyroidism and ophthalmopathy. Per that second paper: Graves' hyperthyroidism was defined as stable when no progression to ophthalmopathy occurred over 18 months of follow-up. Hyperthyroidism patients were aged 18 to 65 years and newly diagnosed, with disease duration of less than 2 months. The study excluded patients with uncontrolled infections, other autoimmune diseases, pregnancy or lactation. Diagnoses were based on clinical symptoms, serum thyroxine and TRAb, thyroid ultrasound and orbital computed tomography. A first-round RT-PCR of the TCR CDR3 used the HTBI primer set with the Qiagen OneStep RT-PCR kit. Most expanded thyroid clonotypes (frequency above 0.001) were also detected in blood, a finding suggesting that blood repertoires may reflect thyroid immune responses. Ophthalmopathy was separated from stable hyperthyroidism by a 13 V-J signature model, with over 85% sensitivity and about 81% specificity obtained in cross-validation and 80%/75% obtained in testing. In validation, progression to ophthalmopathy was predicted by the model with more than 65% sensitivity and 72.22% specificity, a median of approximately 6.5 months before onset. TCR V-J signatures able to tell the groups apart were searched for in a discovery cohort of some 100 patients, of whom 40 to 45 had Graves' ophthalmopathy and roughly 59 had stable Graves' hyperthyroidism. Whether ophthalmopathy could be predicted prospectively was tested in an independent validation cohort made up of fewer than 20 hyperthyroidism patients plus 17 patients who later progressed to ophthalmopathy. For training and testing, the approximately 97 patients in the discovery cohort were randomly divided in a 7:3 ratio. In addition, the study compared T-cell repertoires in thyroid tissue and in blood from several Graves' hyperthyroidism patients. Once sampling was done, hyperthyroidism patients were given methimazole at a starting dose of 30 mg daily, whereas ophthalmopathy patients were given high-dose intravenous methylprednisolone. Libraries were constructed in a second round of multiplex PCR, after which size selection and purification were performed. Paired-end sequencing of the libraries was performed with 100 bp reads on an Illumina HiSeq2000. SOAPnuke was used to process the raw data, with reads discarded if the reads contained adapters or uncalled bases, had a mean Phred below 15, or lacked an exact constant-primer or identifier match. COPE v1.2.5 was used to merge high-quality paired reads, and clonotypes were defined as unique nucleotide sequences. MiTCR v1.1 was used to align clonotypes to the IMGT TRBV, TRBD and TRBJ reference segments. Only V-J combinations with frequency above 0.0001, covering about 99% of repertoires, were analysed. The TCS score was defined as F50 (clonal expansion) divided by E x V (chaos), with BLOSUM62-based TCRdist calculated between CDR3 peptides within each V-J. Welch's t-statistics and random forest reduced approximately 520 V-J features to fewer than 15, which were used in a naive Bayes classifier (R e1071). Sample size was not statistically predetermined, and blinding of investigators to group allocation was not performed. The paper describes TCR Vbeta CDR3 sequencing of 140 or so peripheral blood samples, made up of about 40 ophthalmopathy patients, 70 to 75 hyperthyroidism patients and some 17 progressor patients.

This specimen was peripheral blood mononuclear cells (PBMCs), taken at new diagnosis, from a patient treated with antithyroid drugs. This receptor was obtained from a woman aged 18 to 35 with Graves disease. Donor details come from another sample of the same person, matched by shared clones. The chain is made from TRBV5-8 and TRBJ2-1, and 7 junction bases match TRBD2. The bases are TGTGCCAGCAACTTGCTAGCGGACTACAATGAGCAGTTCTTC. It translates as CASNLLADYNEQFF.